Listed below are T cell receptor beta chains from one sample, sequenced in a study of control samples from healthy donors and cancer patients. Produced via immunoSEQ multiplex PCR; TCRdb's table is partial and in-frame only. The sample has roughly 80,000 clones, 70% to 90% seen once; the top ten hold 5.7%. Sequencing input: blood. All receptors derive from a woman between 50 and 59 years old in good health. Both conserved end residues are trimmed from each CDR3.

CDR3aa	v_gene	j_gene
ASSYSGFYGYT	TRBV6-5	TRBJ1-2
ATSDPGVGQPQH	TRBV24-1	TRBJ1-5
ASSVVGQGADTQY	TRBV9	TRBJ2-3
ASSIRPGHNYGYT	TRBV9	TRBJ1-2
ASRIRAGDTQY	TRBV6-5	TRBJ2-3
ASSPMTGRAEAF	TRBV7-9	TRBJ1-1
ASSSQQWGNTEAF	TRBV2	TRBJ1-1
ASRKQGRNTEAF	TRBV19	TRBJ1-1
ASSAPVRDTQY	TRBV7-9	TRBJ2-3
ASSATRTSYEQY	TRBV7-2	TRBJ2-7
ASSVTGPGQPQH	TRBV19	TRBJ1-5
ASSIQGEGYT	TRBV19	TRBJ1-2
ASSPTGSGNTGELF	TRBV4-2	TRBJ2-2
ASHSSGTAYEKLF	TRBV19	TRBJ1-4
ATQKNPGWEKLF	TRBV11-2	TRBJ1-4
ASSLSSRGQAYNEQF	TRBV7-9	TRBJ2-1
ASSIGLAGGEVEQY	TRBV2	TRBJ2-7
ATAGDSGETQY	TRBV27	TRBJ2-5
ASSLAGRGRTDTQY	TRBV5-1	TRBJ2-3
ASSLTGVGEQY	TRBV11-3	TRBJ2-7
ASSEQGNYGYT	TRBV19	TRBJ1-2
ASSLVQGDTIY	TRBV12-3/TRBV12-4	TRBJ1-3
ASSVKPSGNTIY	TRBV19	TRBJ1-3
ATSGTGSYNEQF	TRBV24-1	TRBJ2-1
ASSMGSPLH	TRBV19	TRBJ1-6
ASSLQGEHQPQH	TRBV7-6	TRBJ1-5
ASSLEIGGRENEKLF	TRBV5-1	TRBJ1-4
ASLGVGDGNTEAF	TRBV4-1	TRBJ1-1
ASGSTETTGELF	TRBV28	TRBJ2-2
ASSQYGRGTEAF	TRBV3-1/TRBV3-2	TRBJ1-1
ASSQGGDGSYRPQH	TRBV4-1	TRBJ1-5
ASSPGLAGGLSGANVLT	TRBV3-1/TRBV3-2	TRBJ2-6
ASSMTGVSGANVLT	TRBV5-1	TRBJ2-6
ASSFQQGWAETQY	TRBV7-7	TRBJ2-5